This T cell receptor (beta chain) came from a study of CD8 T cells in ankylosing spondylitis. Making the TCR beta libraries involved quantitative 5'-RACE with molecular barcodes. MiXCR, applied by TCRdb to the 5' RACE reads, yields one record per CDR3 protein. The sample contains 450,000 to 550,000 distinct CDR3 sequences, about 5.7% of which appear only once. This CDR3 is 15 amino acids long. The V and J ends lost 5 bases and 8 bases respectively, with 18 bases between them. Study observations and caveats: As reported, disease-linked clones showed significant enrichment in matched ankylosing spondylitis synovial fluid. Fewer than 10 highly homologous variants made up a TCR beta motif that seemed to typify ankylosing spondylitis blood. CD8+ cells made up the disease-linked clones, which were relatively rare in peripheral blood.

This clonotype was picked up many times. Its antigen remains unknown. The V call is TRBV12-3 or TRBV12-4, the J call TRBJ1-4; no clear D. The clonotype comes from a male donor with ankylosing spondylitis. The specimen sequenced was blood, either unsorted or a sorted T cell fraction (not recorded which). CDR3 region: CASSPLPYGREKLFF. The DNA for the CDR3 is TGTGCCAGCAGTCCCCTTCCTTATGGTAGGGAAAAACTGTTTTTT.